Many counts were recorded for the clone carrying this TCR beta chain. What it binds is unknown. Using its own MiXCR run on the multiplex PCR reads, TCRdb lists one record per CDR3 protein. The sample yields 200,000 to 250,000 distinct CDR3 sequences, 30% to 35% seen once. V lost 0 bases and J 6 bases, leaving 14 bases between the germline ends. There are 15 residues in the CDR3. The germline gives CDR1 LGHNA, CDR2 YSLEER. These data belong to a study of breast tumors, draining lymph nodes, adjacent tissues. Notes on the study in general: Tumor repertoires ranked between lymph nodes and nontumor tissue in diversity, with V and J gene preferences. Compared with basal-like, luminal-like tumors shared significantly more repertoire with nontumor tissue.

Samples came from axillary lymph nodes draining the breast cancer. Sequenced material: axillary lymph node tissue. The source is a female donor with breast cancer. Some clones in this sample may be carry-over from other donors' samples. The chain carries TRBV4-3 and TRBJ1-2, with D possibly TRBD1 on 6 matching bases. The CDR3 is CASSQDRGRDHGYTF. The CDR3 DNA follows: TGCGCCAGCAGCCAAGATCGGGGGCGCGACCATGGCTACACCTTC.